Below, 32 T cell receptor beta chains from the same sample are listed, as sequenced in a study of T-cell reconstitution after alpha-beta-depleted transplantation in children. Unique molecular identifiers were incorporated when the TCRbeta library was constructed. TCRdb re-analysed the PCR reads in MiXCR, keeping a single row per CDR3 protein. Of hundreds of thousands of distinct CDR3 sequences in the sample, around 7.3% were seen once. Antigen specificity for these receptors is unknown. Overall study findings and caveats: A year had passed since transplant, and T-cell counts and diversity by then came mostly from newly produced T cells.

The sequences come from peripheral blood, collected 360 days after TCRalphabeta/CD19-depleted stem cell transplant. These receptor sequences come from a female patient under 10 years old who had a stem cell transplant for Fanconi anemia, so the T cells may come from the graft donor.

The chain carries TRBV2 and TRBJ2-5; a weak D match, TRBD1 (6 bases). Looked up from germline, CDR1 is SNHLY and CDR2 is FYNNEI. CDR3 length equals 14 residues. Trimming cost V 1 base and J 6 bases, with 12 bases left between them. This CDR3 is CASSEGRGFQTQYF. The CDR3 DNA reads as TGTGCCAGCAGTGAAGGCAGGGGATTTCAGACCCAGTACTTC.

This clonotype was counted many times. The V gene is TRBV5-1, the J gene TRBJ2-1; the D gene is possibly TRBD1 (5 bases). The V gene's germline CDR1 is SGHRS and CDR2 YFSETQ. The germline V and J ends were trimmed by 6 bases and 6 bases, with 13 bases remaining between them. CDR3 length: 13 amino acids. CDR3 in amino acids: CASTGLQGNEQFF. CDR3 in DNA: TGCGCCAGCACCGGGCTTCAGGGCAATGAGCAGTTCTTC.

This clonotype was observed at least ten times. This sequence joins TRBV14 and TRBJ2-1, with D perhaps TRBD1 (5 bases). V lost 4 bases, J lost 9 bases, and 13 bases lay in between. The germline V gene has CDR1 SGHDN and CDR2 FVKESK. The CDR3 consists of 13 residues. The CDR3 reads CASSPRARGEQFF. In DNA form, the CDR3 reads TGTGCCAGCAGCCCACGAGCTAGGGGTGAGCAGTTCTTC.

This clonotype showed up just a few times. The V call is TRBV3-1, the J call TRBJ1-6; 9 bases agree with TRBD1. Germline trimming cut 4 bases from V and 7 bases from J; bases unmatched to any gene: 8. Per germline, CDR1 LGHDT and CDR2 YNNKEL (reference sequence). The CDR3 contains 16 residues. CDR3 bases: TGTGCCAGCAGCCCAAGCAAAGGGACAGGGAATTCACCCCTCCACTTT. Its translation: CASSPSKGTGNSPLHF. Based on the CDR3 plus reference TRBV3-1 and TRBJ1-6, the full variable domain is DTAVSQTPKYLVTQMGNDKSIKCEQNLGHDTMYWYKQDSKKFLKIMFSYNNKELIINETVPNRFSPKSPDKAHLNLHINSLELGDSAVYFCASSPSKGTGNSPLHFGNGTRLTVT.

In this sample, this clonotype turned up many times. The rearrangement links TRBV4-2 to TRBJ2-1; 8 bases are shared with TRBD2. This CDR3 is built from 16 residues. CDR1 and CDR2 from the germline V gene are LGHNA and YNFKEQ. J gave up 3 bases and V 4 bases, and 8 bases lay outside the gene matches. The CDR3 region is CASSLSGGTNYNEQFF. The CDR3 bases are TGTGCCAGCAGCCTCTCGGGGGGGACAAACTACAATGAGCAGTTCTTC.

This clonotype was counted at least ten times. This sequence joins TRBV9 and TRBJ2-7, with 8 bases matching TRBD1. The CDR3 is 16 amino acids. Trimming took 0 bases from V and 3 from J; bases not matched to a gene: 8. CDR1 is SGDLS and CDR2 is YYNGEE in the germline V gene. The CDR3 loop reads CASSVGWGQEVYEQYF. Written as DNA, the CDR3 is TGTGCCAGCAGCGTAGGGTGGGGACAGGAAGTCTACGAGCAGTACTTC.

The gene calls are TRBV20-1 and TRBJ1-5, with TRBD1 identical over 8 bases. Germline values: CDR1 DFQATT, CDR2 SNEGSKA (reference sequence). The CDR3 contains 13 residues. V lost 6 bases and J lost 7; bases outside the gene matches: 8. Here the CDR3 DNA reads TGCAGTGCCCACAGGGGGATCGGCCAGCCCCAGCATTTT. Amino acid sequence: CSAHRGIGQPQHF.

The sample holds many counts of this clonotype. The V call is TRBV2, the J call TRBJ2-2, with D perhaps matching TRBD1 (6 bases). The V gene's germline CDR1 is SNHLY and CDR2 FYNNEI. V lost 4 bases and J 6 bases, leaving 12 bases between the germline ends. The CDR3 has 14 residues. As DNA, the CDR3 is TGTGCCAGCAGTGTTGAACAGGGATCCGGGGAGCTGTTTTTT. Encoded protein: CASSVEQGSGELFF. The full variable domain, its missing parts supplied by reference TRBV2 and TRBJ2-2, is EPEVTQTPSHQVTQMGQEVILRCVPISNHLYFYWYRQILGQKVEFLVSFYNNEISEKSEIFDDQFSVERPDGSNFTLKIRSTKLEDSAMYFCASSVEQGSGELFFGEGSRLTVL.

This clonotype was found a few times. The chain links TRBV27 to TRBJ2-3, with D hard to call. This CDR3 comprises 12 residues. The germline gives CDR1 MNHEY, CDR2 SMNVEV (reference sequence). V lost 8 bases to trimming and J lost 4 bases, with 10 bases between them. DNA of the CDR3: TGTGCCAGCGGTTACTCGCCAGATACGCAGTATTTT. Protein: CASGYSPDTQYF.

This clonotype appeared a few times. The chain couples TRBV7-9 to TRBJ2-4; 11 nucleotides match TRBD2. The CDR3 has 18 residues. Trimming took 4 bases from V and 6 from J; bases not matched to a gene: 14. CDR1 and CDR2 (germline): SEHNR, FQNEAQ (reference sequence). DNA of the CDR3: TGTGCCAGCAGCTCCGGGCTAGCGGGGGGTCCTAGCCTAAACATTCAGTACTTC. It yields the protein CASSSGLAGGPSLNIQYF.

In this sample, this clonotype turned up many times. The rearrangement joins TRBV7-9 to TRBJ1-1; the D gene is possibly TRBD1 (5 bases). Looked up from germline, CDR1 is SEHNR and CDR2 is FQNEAQ (reference sequence). The V and J ends lost 0 bases and 7 bases respectively, with 6 bases between them. The length of the CDR3 is 12 residues. The DNA of the CDR3 is TGTGCCAGCAGCTTAGCTACAGGTGAAGCTTTCTTT. This sequence encodes CASSLATGEAFF. The full variable domain, rest sourced from reference TRBV7-9 and TRBJ1-1, is DTGVSQNPRHKITKRGQNVTFRCDPISEHNRLYWYRQTLGQGPEFLTYFQNEAQLEKSRLLSDRFSAERPKGSFSTLEIQRTEQGDSAMYLCASSLATGEAFFGQGTRLTVV.

This clonotype was counted at least ten times. The chain employs TRBV6-4 and TRBJ2-1; possible D gene TRBD1, 6 bases. The CDR3 totals 14 residues. Germline lookup yields CDR1 MRHNA and CDR2 SNTAGT. The V and J ends lost 4 bases and 6 bases respectively, with 13 bases between them. The CDR3 spells CASSVHVQGNEQFF. CDR3 nucleotide sequence: TGTGCCAGCAGTGTCCACGTACAGGGCAATGAGCAGTTCTTC.

The chain employs TRBV7-9 and TRBJ1-1; tentatively, D is TRBD1 (5 bases). The ends were cut back, 6 bases at V and 4 bases at J, with 15 bases in the middle. The CDR3 extends over 14 amino acids. The germline gives CDR1 SEHNR, CDR2 FQNEAQ (reference sequence). The CDR3 sequence: CASSRDLRFTEAFF. The CDR3 coding sequence is TGTGCCAGCAGTCGGGACCTAAGATTCACTGAAGCTTTCTTT.

This clonotype was seen only a few times. The chain links TRBV7-3 to TRBJ2-3; D may be TRBD1 (5 bases). Germline lookup yields CDR1 SGHTA and CDR2 FQGTGA. V lost 4 bases to trimming and J lost 2 bases, with 10 bases between them. There are 14 residues in the CDR3. DNA for the CDR3: TGTGCCAGCAGCTATCGACAGTACACAGATACGCAGTATTTT. Translated, it gives CASSYRQYTDTQYF.

This clonotype occurred a few times. The rearrangement uses TRBV4-3 and TRBJ2-3, with TRBD1 as a possible D gene (5 bases). The CDR3 length is 16 residues. CDR1 and CDR2 from the germline V gene are LGHNA and YSLEER. Trimming stripped 0 bases from V and 5 bases from J, with 15 bases between. The CDR3 DNA is TGCGCCAGCAGCCAAGATGTCAGGGTCCGAGGAGATACGCAGTATTTT. Its translation is CASSQDVRVRGDTQYF.

This clonotype has just a few counts. The chain links TRBV13 to TRBJ2-5; 13 bases are a match to TRBD2. Trimming took 5 bases from V and 3 from J; bases not matched to a gene: 6. Germline CDR1 and CDR2: PRHDT and FYEKMQ (reference sequence). The CDR3 contains 16 residues. CDR3 sequence (DNA): TGTGCCAGCAGCGAACTTGGACTAGCGGGGGAAGAGACCCAGTACTTC. Protein: CASSELGLAGEETQYF.

This clonotype was counted ten times or more. V gene TRBV12-3 or TRBV12-4 combines with J gene TRBJ2-3; D gene unclear. CDR3 length: 13 amino acids. V was trimmed by 7 bases and J by 6 bases, leaving 14 bases between them. In DNA form, the CDR3 reads TGTGCCAGCACCACCGAGGCGCGGGATACGCAGTATTTT. As protein: CASTTEARDTQYF.

The chain links TRBV19 to TRBJ1-5; no definite D call. The CDR3 is 13 residues long. Germline V gene sequence: CDR1 LNHDA, CDR2 SQIVND (reference sequence). Trimming took 3 bases from V and 5 from J, leaving 8 bases between them. This chain's CDR3 is CASSILSDQPQHF. CDR3 sequence (DNA): TGTGCCAGTAGTATCCTGTCGGATCAGCCCCAGCATTTT.

V usage is TRBV7-9 and J usage is TRBJ1-1; D remains ambiguous. The V end was cut by 0 bases, the J end by 3 bases, with 8 bases between. CDR3 length: 14 amino acids. From germline, CDR1 is SEHNR and CDR2 FQNEAQ (reference sequence). For the CDR3, the DNA is TGTGCCAGCAGCTTAGCTGTCCGGGACACTGAAGCTTTCTTT. It encodes CASSLAVRDTEAFF.

Only a few counts were recorded for this clonotype. The J gene is TRBJ2-7, the V gene TRBV13, with 9 nucleotides matching TRBD1. Trimming at V came to 3 bases and at J to 4 bases, leaving 7 bases not matched to a gene. Germline CDR1 reads PRHDT; CDR2 reads FYEKMQ (reference sequence). CDR3 length: 15 residues. The CDR3 is CASSLSGQGAYEQYF. CDR3 in DNA: TGTGCCAGCAGCTTGTCGGGACAGGGCGCTTACGAGCAGTACTTC.

This sequence joins TRBV11-1 and TRBJ2-1; the D gene could be TRBD1 or TRBD2 (5 bases each). V gave up 5 bases and J gave up 2 bases, with 22 bases separating them. Per the germline V gene, CDR1 is SGHAT and CDR2 is FQDESV (reference sequence). The CDR3 is 18 residues long. CDR3 sequence reads: CASSLPWGSGAPYNEQFF. CDR3 coding DNA: TGTGCCAGCAGCCTACCCTGGGGCTCCGGGGCCCCCTACAATGAGCAGTTCTTC. The complete variable domain, with remaining parts taken from reference TRBV11-1 and TRBJ2-1, reads EAEVAQSPRYKITEKSQAVAFWCDPISGHATLYWYRQILGQGPELLVQFQDESVVDDSQLPKDRFSAERLKGVDSTLKIQPAELGDSAMYLCASSLPWGSGAPYNEQFFGPGTRLTVL.

V is TRBV28 and J is TRBJ1-5, with 7 nucleotides matching TRBD1. The germline gives CDR1 MDHEN, CDR2 SYDVKM. Trimming at V came to 3 bases and at J to 6 bases, leaving 11 bases not matched to a gene. The CDR3 has 16 amino acids. This CDR3 reads CASSLIITGVGQPQHF. The CDR3 nucleotides read TGTGCCAGCAGTTTGATAATTACAGGGGTAGGTCAGCCCCAGCATTTT.

This clonotype has at least ten counts. This chain's CDR3 is CAWSVAHWENQPQHF. The CDR3 DNA reads TGTGCCTGGAGTGTAGCTCATTGGGAAAATCAGCCCCAGCATTTT. V usage is TRBV30 and J usage is TRBJ1-5; D uncertain. V dropped 0 bases and J dropped 4 bases, with 13 bases sitting between them. Germline V CDR1 and CDR2: GTSNPN, SVGIG (reference sequence). The CDR3 loop spans 15 amino acids.

Many counts were recorded for this clonotype. This chain uses TRBV12-3 or TRBV12-4 with TRBJ2-1; D gene ambiguous. The V end lost 0 bases, the J end lost 12 bases, and 9 bases lay between the germline ends. The CDR3 is 12 residues long. Here the CDR3 reads CASSLAVVGQFF. CDR3 bases: TGTGCCAGCAGTTTAGCGGTTGTTGGGCAGTTCTTC.

With regard to this clonotype: This sequence may be a read error, since a much larger clone differs from it by one base. The CDR3 DNA is TGCAGTGATACGAATGTCGGGGAGCTGTTTTTT. Its translation is CSDTNVGELFF. The V call is TRBV20-1, the J call TRBJ2-2; no clear D. Deletions cut 7 bases from V and 7 bases from J, with 10 bases between. Germline lookup yields CDR1 DFQATT and CDR2 SNEGSKA (reference sequence). This CDR3 has 11 residues.

This clonotype was seen a handful of times. This chain links TRBV5-1 with TRBJ2-1; 9 bases align to TRBD1. The J segment lost 0 bases and the V segment lost 0 bases, leaving 1 base of the junction unmatched. The CDR3 is 16 amino acids. Germline V gene sequence: CDR1 SGHRS, CDR2 YFSETQ. CDR3 loop: CASSLATGGSYNEQFF. The CDR3 DNA reads TGCGCCAGCAGCTTGGCGACAGGGGGCTCCTACAATGAGCAGTTCTTC. Combining the CDR3 with reference TRBV5-1 and TRBJ2-1 gives the whole variable domain KAGVTQTPRYLIKTRGQQVTLSCSPISGHRSVSWYQQTPGQGLQFLFEYFSETQRNKGNFPGRFSGRQFSNSRSEMNVSTLELGDSALYLCASSLATGGSYNEQFFGPGTRLTVL.

This clonotype was seen a few times. The chain is built from TRBV5-1 and TRBJ2-1, with D possibly being TRBD2 (6 bases). Germline V CDR1 and CDR2: SGHRS, YFSETQ. Trimming pared 5 bases from V and 5 bases from J, leaving 14 bases between. This CDR3 is built from 14 residues. The CDR3 sequence is CASSPQGGDNEQFF. For the CDR3, the DNA is TGCGCCAGCAGTCCCCAGGGCGGGGACAATGAGCAGTTCTTC.

This clonotype was seen many times. The chain links TRBV5-1 to TRBJ2-5; 9 bases are shared with TRBD1. The V gene end was trimmed by 3 bases and the J gene end by 2 bases; junction bases not matched to a gene: 5. Per the germline V gene, CDR1 is SGHRS and CDR2 is YFSETQ. This CDR3 is built from 15 residues. The CDR3 loop reads CASSSQGAQQETQYF. As DNA, the CDR3 is TGCGCCAGCAGCTCACAGGGGGCCCAACAAGAGACCCAGTACTTC.

This clonotype was observed at least ten times. The chain has TRBV2 and TRBJ2-1; TRBD1 matches at 11 bases. With V trimmed by 9 bases and J by 12 bases, 13 bases remained unmatched. The CDR3 contains 14 residues. Germline-derived CDR1 and CDR2 are SNHLY and FYNNEI. The DNA for the CDR3 is TGTGCCAGTACTACCGGGACAGGGGGAGGGGCGCAGTTCTTC. Encoded protein: CASTTGTGGGAQFF. The entire variable domain, with the rest obtained from reference TRBV2 and TRBJ2-1, is as follows: EPEVTQTPSHQVTQMGQEVILRCVPISNHLYFYWYRQILGQKVEFLVSFYNNEISEKSEIFDDQFSVERPDGSNFTLKIRSTKLEDSAMYFCASTTGTGGGAQFFGPGTRLTVL.

This clonotype has at least ten counts. The rearrangement uses TRBV6-1 and TRBJ2-7, with D possibly being TRBD2 (5 bases). The CDR3 is 13 residues long. The germline gives CDR1 MNHNS, CDR2 SASEGT. V was clipped by 5 bases and J by 0 bases, with 8 bases between them. The CDR3 sequence is CASSTGISYEQYF. The CDR3 DNA reads TGTGCCAGCAGTACCGGGATCTCCTACGAGCAGTACTTC.

Ten or more counts support this clonotype. The chain couples TRBV25-1 to TRBJ2-6; D is uncertain. V lost 4 bases and J lost 2, with 3 bases in between. The CDR3 extends over 13 amino acids. The germline CDR1 and CDR2 sequences are MGHDK and SYGVNS. CDR3 amino acids: CASSVTGANVLTF. The CDR3 DNA reads as TGTGCCAGCAGTGTGACTGGGGCCAACGTCCTGACTTTC.

There are a few counts of this clonotype. The rearrangement uses TRBV15 and TRBJ2-7, with 10 bases lining up with TRBD1. The CDR3 loop spans 18 amino acids. Per germline, CDR1 LNHNV and CDR2 YYDKDF (reference sequence). The junction had 10 bases not matched to a gene; V was cut back by 0 bases and J by 2 bases. The CDR3 region is CATSRDPSGQGRPYEQYF. As DNA, the CDR3 is TGTGCCACCAGCAGAGACCCGTCGGGACAGGGGCGTCCCTACGAGCAGTACTTC.